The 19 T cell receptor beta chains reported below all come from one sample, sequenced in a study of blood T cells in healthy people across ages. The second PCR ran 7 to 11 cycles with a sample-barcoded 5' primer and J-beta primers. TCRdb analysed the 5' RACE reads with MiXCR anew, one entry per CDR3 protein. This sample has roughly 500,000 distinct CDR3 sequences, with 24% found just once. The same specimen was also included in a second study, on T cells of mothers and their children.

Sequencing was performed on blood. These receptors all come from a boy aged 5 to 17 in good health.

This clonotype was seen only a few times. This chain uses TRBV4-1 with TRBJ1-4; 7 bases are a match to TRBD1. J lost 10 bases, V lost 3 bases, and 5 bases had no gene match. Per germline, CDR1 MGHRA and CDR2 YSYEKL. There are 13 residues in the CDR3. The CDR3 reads CASSQTGLGKLFF. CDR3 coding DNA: TGCGCCAGCAGCCAGACAGGGTTAGGAAAACTGTTTTTT.

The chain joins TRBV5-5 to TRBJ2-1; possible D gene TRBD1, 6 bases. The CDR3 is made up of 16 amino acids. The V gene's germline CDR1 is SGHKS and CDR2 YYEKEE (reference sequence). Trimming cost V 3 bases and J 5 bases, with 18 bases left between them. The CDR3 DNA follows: TGTGCCAGCAGCTCTACAGGGAACATAGCAGACAATGAGCAGTTCTTC. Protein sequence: CASSSTGNIADNEQFF.

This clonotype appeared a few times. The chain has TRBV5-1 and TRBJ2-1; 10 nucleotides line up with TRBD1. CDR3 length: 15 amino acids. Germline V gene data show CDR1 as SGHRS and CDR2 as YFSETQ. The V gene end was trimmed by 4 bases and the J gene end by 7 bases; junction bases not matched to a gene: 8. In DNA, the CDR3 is TGCGCCAGCAGCAGGACGGGACAGGGGCGTAATGAGCAGTTCTTC. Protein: CASSRTGQGRNEQFF.

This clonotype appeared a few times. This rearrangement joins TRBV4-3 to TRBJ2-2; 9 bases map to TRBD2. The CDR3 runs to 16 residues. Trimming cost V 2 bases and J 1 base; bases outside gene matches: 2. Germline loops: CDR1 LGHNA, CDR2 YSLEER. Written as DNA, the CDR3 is TGCGCCAGCAGCCAACGGCGGGGGGGGAACACCGGGGAGCTGTTTTTT. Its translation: CASSQRRGGNTGELFF.

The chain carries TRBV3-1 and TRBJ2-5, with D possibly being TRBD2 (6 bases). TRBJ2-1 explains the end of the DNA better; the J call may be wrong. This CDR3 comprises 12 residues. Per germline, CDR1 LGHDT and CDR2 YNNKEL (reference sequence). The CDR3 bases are TGTGCCAGCAGCCGGGGGGTTTTGGGGCAGTTCTTC. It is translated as CASSRGVLGQFF.

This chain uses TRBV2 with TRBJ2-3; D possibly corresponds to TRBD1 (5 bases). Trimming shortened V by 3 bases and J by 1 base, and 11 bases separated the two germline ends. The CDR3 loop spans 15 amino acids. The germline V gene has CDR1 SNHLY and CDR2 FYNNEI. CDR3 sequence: CASSEGLPGTDTQYF. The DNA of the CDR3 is TGTGCCAGCAGTGAGGGGCTGCCCGGCACAGATACGCAGTATTTT.

The CDR3 protein is CASSLAWDRILQETQYF. The CDR3 nucleotides are TGTGCCAGCAGCTTAGCCTGGGACAGGATTCTCCAAGAGACCCAGTACTTC. The gene calls are TRBV7-2 and TRBJ2-5, with 8 bases matching TRBD1. The CDR3 loop spans 17 amino acids. Trimming removed 0 bases from V and 1 base from J; junction bases left unmatched: 7. The V gene's germline CDR1 is SGHTA and CDR2 FQGNSA.

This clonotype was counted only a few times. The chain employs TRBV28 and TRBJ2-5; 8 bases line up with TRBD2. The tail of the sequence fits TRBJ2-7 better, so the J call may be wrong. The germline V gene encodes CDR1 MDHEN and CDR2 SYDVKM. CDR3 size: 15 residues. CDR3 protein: CASTITSGPSYEQYF. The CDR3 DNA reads TGTGCCAGCACCATTACTAGCGGACCATCCTACGAGCAGTACTTC.

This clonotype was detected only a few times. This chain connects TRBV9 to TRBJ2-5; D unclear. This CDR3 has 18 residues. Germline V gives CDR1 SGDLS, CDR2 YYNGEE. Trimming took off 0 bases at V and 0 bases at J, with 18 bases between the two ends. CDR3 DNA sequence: TGTGCCAGCAGCGTAGAAGGTCTGACGTTCCAGTACCAAGAGACCCAGTACTTC. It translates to CASSVEGLTFQYQETQYF.

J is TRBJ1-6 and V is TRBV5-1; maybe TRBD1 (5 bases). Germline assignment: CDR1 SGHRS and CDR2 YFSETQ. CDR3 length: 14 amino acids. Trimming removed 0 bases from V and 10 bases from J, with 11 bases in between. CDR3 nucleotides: TGCGCCAGCAGCTTGGAGGGCGGGACCTCACCCCTCCACTTT. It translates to CASSLEGGTSPLHF. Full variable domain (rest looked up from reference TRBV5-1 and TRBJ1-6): KAGVTQTPRYLIKTRGQQVTLSCSPISGHRSVSWYQQTPGQGLQFLFEYFSETQRNKGNFPGRFSGRQFSNSRSEMNVSTLELGDSALYLCASSLEGGTSPLHFGNGTRLTVT.

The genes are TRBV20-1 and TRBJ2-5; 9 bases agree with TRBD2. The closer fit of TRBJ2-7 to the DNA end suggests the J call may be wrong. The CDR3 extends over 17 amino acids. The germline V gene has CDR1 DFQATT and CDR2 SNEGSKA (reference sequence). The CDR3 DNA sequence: TGCAGTGCTAGAGACCTGGGCGGGAGGGCCTTAAGTTCCGAGCAGTACTTC. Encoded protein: CSARDLGGRALSSEQYF.

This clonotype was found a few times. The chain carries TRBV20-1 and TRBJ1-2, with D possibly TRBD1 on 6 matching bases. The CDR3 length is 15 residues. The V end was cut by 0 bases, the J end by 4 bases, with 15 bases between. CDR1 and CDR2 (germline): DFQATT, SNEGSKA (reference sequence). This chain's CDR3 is CSARDLRGPGYGYTF. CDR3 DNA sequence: TGCAGTGCTAGAGATCTCCGGGGGCCTGGCTATGGCTACACCTTC.

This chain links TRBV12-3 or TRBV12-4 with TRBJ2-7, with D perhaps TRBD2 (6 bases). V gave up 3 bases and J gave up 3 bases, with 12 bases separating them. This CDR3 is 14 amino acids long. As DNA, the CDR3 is TGTGCCAGCAGTTTTTCCGGACTAAACTACGAGCAGTACTTC. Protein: CASSFSGLNYEQYF.

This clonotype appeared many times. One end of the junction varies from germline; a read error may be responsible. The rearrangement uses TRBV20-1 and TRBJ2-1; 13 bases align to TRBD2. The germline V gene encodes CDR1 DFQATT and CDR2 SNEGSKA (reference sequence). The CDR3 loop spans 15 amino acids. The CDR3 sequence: CSARATSGRAYGQFF. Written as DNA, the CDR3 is TGCAGTGCCAGAGCCACTAGCGGGAGGGCCTACGGGCAGTTCTTC.

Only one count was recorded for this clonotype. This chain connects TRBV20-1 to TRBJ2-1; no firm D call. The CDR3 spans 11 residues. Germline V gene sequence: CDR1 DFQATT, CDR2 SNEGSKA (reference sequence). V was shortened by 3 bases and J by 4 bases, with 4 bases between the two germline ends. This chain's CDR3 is CSASQYNEQFF. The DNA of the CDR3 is TGCAGTGCTAGTCAGTACAATGAGCAGTTCTTC.

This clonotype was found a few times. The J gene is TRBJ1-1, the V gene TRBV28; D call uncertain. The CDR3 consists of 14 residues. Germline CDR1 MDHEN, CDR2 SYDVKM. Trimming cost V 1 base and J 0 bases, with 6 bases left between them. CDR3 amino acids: CASSLLSMNTEAFF. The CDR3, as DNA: TGTGCCAGCAGTTTATTGTCCATGAACACTGAAGCTTTCTTT.

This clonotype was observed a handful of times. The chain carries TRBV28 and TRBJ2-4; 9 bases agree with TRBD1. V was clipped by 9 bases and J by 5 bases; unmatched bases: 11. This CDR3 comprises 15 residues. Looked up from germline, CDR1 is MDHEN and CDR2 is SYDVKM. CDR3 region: CASQFAGTGQNIQYF. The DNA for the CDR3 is TGTGCCAGTCAATTCGCCGGGACAGGGCAAAACATTCAGTACTTC.

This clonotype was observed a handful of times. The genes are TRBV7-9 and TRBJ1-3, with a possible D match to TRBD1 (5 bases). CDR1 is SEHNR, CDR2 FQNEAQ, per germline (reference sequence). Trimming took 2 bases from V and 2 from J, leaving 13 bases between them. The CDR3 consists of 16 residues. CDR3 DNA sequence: TGTGCCAGCAGCTTACAGGGTCCTCGGGCTGGAAACACCATATATTTT. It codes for CASSLQGPRAGNTIYF. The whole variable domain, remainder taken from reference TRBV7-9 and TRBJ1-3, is DTGVSQNPRHKITKRGQNVTFRCDPISEHNRLYWYRQTLGQGPEFLTYFQNEAQLEKSRLLSDRFSAERPKGSFSTLEIQRTEQGDSAMYLCASSLQGPRAGNTIYFGEGSWLTVV.

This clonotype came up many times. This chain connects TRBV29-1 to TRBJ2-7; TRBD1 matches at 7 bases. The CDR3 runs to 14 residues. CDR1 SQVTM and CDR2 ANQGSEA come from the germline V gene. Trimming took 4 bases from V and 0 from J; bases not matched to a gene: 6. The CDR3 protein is CSVGRQGYSYEQYF. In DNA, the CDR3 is TGCAGCGTTGGCCGACAGGGTTACTCCTACGAGCAGTACTTC.